The 14 T cell receptor beta chains given below trace back to one sample, sequenced in a study of blood T cell repertoires in COVID-19. The data were produced by immunoSEQ multiplex PCR, yet TCRdb's version contains in-frame clones alone and is incomplete. Of approximately 85,000 clones listed, around four fifths are singletons. The sequenced material came from peripheral blood. These receptors all come from a woman aged 65 to 85 with active or convalescent COVID-19.

This chain uses TRBV7-9 with TRBJ1-3; D is unresolved. V lost 7 bases to trimming and J lost 4 bases, with 14 bases between them. CDR1 SEHNR and CDR2 FQNEAQ come from the germline V gene (reference sequence). The CDR3 loop spans 14 amino acids. CDR3 loop: CASTLGFSGNTIYF. CDR3 sequence (DNA): TGTGCCAGCACCCTGGGCTTTTCGGGAAACACCATATATTTT.

The chain uses TRBV5-1 and TRBJ1-1, with D possibly matching TRBD1 (6 bases). Trimming pared 0 bases from V and 4 bases from J, leaving 19 bases between. Germline CDR1 SGHRS, CDR2 YFSETQ. The CDR3 contains 17 residues. The DNA for the CDR3 is TGCGCCAGCAGCTTGGAGGACGGGACACCTGTCGGCACTGAAGCTTTCTTT. As protein: CASSLEDGTPVGTEAFF.

V is TRBV28 and J is TRBJ1-4, with a weak D call TRBD1 (5 bases). Trimming removed 3 bases at V and 14 bases at J, with 10 bases between. The CDR3 runs 11 residues. Looked up from germline, CDR1 is MDHEN and CDR2 is SYDVKM. The CDR3 spells CASSFPGGLFF. The DNA of the CDR3 is TGTGCCAGCAGTTTCCCCGGGGGGCTGTTTTTT.

The chain joins TRBV28 to TRBJ1-5; 8 positions agree with TRBD1. After removal of 1 base from V and 7 bases from J, the junction contained 6 bases not matched to a gene. This CDR3 is built from 15 residues. Germline V gene data show CDR1 as MDHEN and CDR2 as SYDVKM. As DNA, the CDR3 is TGTGCCAGCAGTTTATTGGCAGGGGGCGGCCAGCCCCAGCATTTT. Translating it yields CASSLLAGGGQPQHF.

The V call is TRBV11-2, the J call TRBJ2-7; possible D gene TRBD1, 6 bases. The CDR3 is made up of 15 amino acids. The V gene's germline CDR1 is SGHAT and CDR2 FQNNGV. V was shortened by 4 bases and J by 2 bases, with 15 bases between the two germline ends. In DNA, the CDR3 is TGTGCCAGCAGCTCATCAGACAGGTCCCCCTACGAGCAGTACTTC. The encoded protein is CASSSSDRSPYEQYF.

The V and J genes are TRBV18 and TRBJ1-1; D gene unclear. The CDR3 consists of 18 residues. The germline CDR1 and CDR2 sequences are KGHSH and LQKENI. Trimming pared 3 bases from V and 3 bases from J, leaving 23 bases between. CDR3 sequence: CASSPRTFLLDRDTEAFF. DNA for the CDR3: TGTGCCAGCTCACCCCGCACGTTCTTACTCGACCGGGACACTGAAGCTTTCTTT. Full variable domain (missing parts from reference TRBV18 and TRBJ1-1): NAGVMQNPRHLVRRRGQEARLRCSPMKGHSHVYWYRQLPEEGLKFMVYLQKENIIDESGMPKERFSAEFPKEGPSILRIQQVVRGDSAAYFCASSPRTFLLDRDTEAFFGQGTRLTVV.

The V and J genes are TRBV7-2 and TRBJ2-5, with TRBD2 matching 9 bases. In germline, CDR1 is SGHTA, CDR2 FQGNSA. This CDR3 spans 17 amino acids. J was trimmed by 5 bases and V by 2 bases; bases with no gene match: 12. CDR3 bases: TGTGCCAGCAGCTTAACCCCATTGCGGGGGGGCGGGGAGACCCAGTACTTC. It translates to CASSLTPLRGGGETQYF.

The chain joins TRBV28 to TRBJ2-3; 13 bases are shared with TRBD2. The CDR3 runs to 15 residues. The V and J ends lost 10 bases and 3 bases, in that order; junction bases with no gene match: 7. Looked up from germline, CDR1 is MDHEN and CDR2 is SYDVKM. This CDR3 is CATGGLAGKTDTQYF. In nucleotides, the CDR3 is TGTGCCACCGGGGGACTAGCGGGGAAAACAGATACGCAGTATTTT.

The V and J genes are TRBV2 and TRBJ1-2; 8 positions agree with TRBD1. Per the germline V gene, CDR1 is SNHLY and CDR2 is FYNNEI. This CDR3 has 15 amino acids. With 4 bases clipped from V and 4 bases from J, the junction kept 8 bases outside the gene matches. CDR3 bases: TGTGCCAGCAGTGGGCCGGGACAGGTATTCTATGGCTACACCTTC. This encodes CASSGPGQVFYGYTF.

This clone was observed a few times. The CDR3 here is CASSLDGQGPQPQHF. The CDR3 DNA follows: TGTGCCAGCAGCTTAGATGGACAGGGCCCTCAGCCCCAGCATTTT. This rearrangement joins TRBV11-2 to TRBJ1-5; TRBD1 matches at 8 bases. This CDR3 region has 15 residues. V lost 0 bases and J lost 6; bases outside the gene matches: 4. The V gene's germline CDR1 is SGHAT and CDR2 FQNNGV.

The chain recombines TRBV29-1 with TRBJ2-7; 7 bases map to TRBD2. V lost 6 bases and J lost 4; bases outside the gene matches: 9. CDR3 size: 13 residues. The germline V gene has CDR1 SQVTM and CDR2 ANQGSEA. DNA for the CDR3: TGCAGCGTCTTGGGAGGGACGGAGTACGAGCAGTACTTC. Protein: CSVLGGTEYEQYF.

This clone turned up a few times. This rearrangement joins TRBV7-2 to TRBJ1-6; a weak D match, TRBD1 (5 bases). Looked up from germline, CDR1 is SGHTA and CDR2 is FQGNSA. Trimming shortened V by 1 base and J by 11 bases, and 12 bases separated the two germline ends. CDR3 length: 14 residues. CDR3 region: CASSLVGGSTPLHF. CDR3 DNA: TGTGCCAGCAGCTTAGTGGGGGGGTCTACACCCCTCCACTTT.

The V call is TRBV6-4, the J call TRBJ2-3; 14 bases map to TRBD2. The CDR3 spans 16 residues. With 6 bases clipped from V and 3 bases from J, the junction kept 5 bases outside the gene matches. The germline V gene encodes CDR1 MRHNA and CDR2 SNTAGT. The DNA of the CDR3 is TGTGCCAGCAGGAGGACTAGCGGGGGGTGGACAGATACGCAGTATTTT. It specifies CASRRTSGGWTDTQYF.

V is TRBV7-2 and J is TRBJ2-7; D uncertain. The CDR3 covers 12 residues. Trimming pared 2 bases from V and 3 bases from J, leaving 5 bases between. From germline, CDR1 is SGHTA and CDR2 FQGNSA. CDR3 nucleotide sequence: TGTGCCAGCAGCTTAAATCACTACGAGCAGTACTTC. Translated: CASSLNHYEQYF.